The 22 T cell receptor beta chains given below trace back to one sample, sequenced in a study of T cells in Graves' hyperthyroidism and ophthalmopathy. From RNA transcripts, TCR beta CDR3 regions were amplified. TCR CDR3 regions were first amplified by RT-PCR with HTBI primers. TCRdb independently ran MiXCR on the multiplex PCR reads; one entry per CDR3 protein. Among 350,000 or so distinct CDR3 sequences listed, over 15% were seen once. Material for sequencing was blood. Receptors were obtained from a woman aged 40-49 years with Graves' ophthalmopathy.

In its sample, this clonotype was seen once. One junction end disagrees with the germline gene, perhaps due to a read error. The chain carries TRBV6-5 and TRBJ2-7; D remains ambiguous. CDR3 size: 14 residues. Germline values: CDR1 MNHEY, CDR2 SVGAGI. This chain's CDR3 is CASSDSPGTYEQYF. CDR3 DNA: TGTGCCAGCAGTGACTCACCGGGCACCTACGAGCAGTACTTC.

The table lists this clonotype with many counts. The chain recombines TRBV28 with TRBJ2-7; D is ambiguous. Between the trimmed V and J ends, which lost 6 bases and 2 bases, there was a span of 23 bases. This CDR3 has 17 amino acids. Germline V gives CDR1 MDHEN, CDR2 SYDVKM. The CDR3 DNA follows: TGTGCCAGCAGCTACATCCGGCAACATATGGGCACCTACGAGCAGTACTTC. It encodes CASSYIRQHMGTYEQYF. Full variable domain (missing parts from reference TRBV28 and TRBJ2-7): DVKVTQSSRYLVKRTGEKVFLECVQDMDHENMFWYRQDPGLGLRLIYFSYDVKMKEKGDIPEGYSVSREKKERFSLILESASTNQTSMYLCASSYIRQHMGTYEQYFGPGTRLTVT.

This clonotype was seen many times. The V call is TRBV7-2, the J call TRBJ1-2; D is ambiguous. Germline V lookup: CDR1 SGHTA, CDR2 FQGNSA. The CDR3 runs 14 residues. V gave up 5 bases and J gave up 0 bases, with 10 bases separating them. CDR3 region: CASSLLVTNYGYTF. The DNA of the CDR3 is TGTGCCAGCAGCCTCTTAGTAACTAACTATGGCTACACCTTC.

The chain is built from TRBV5-1 and TRBJ2-7, with a weak D call TRBD1 (5 bases). This CDR3 is 15 amino acids long. V was trimmed by 1 base and J by 4 bases, leaving 15 bases between them. The germline V gene encodes CDR1 SGHRS and CDR2 YFSETQ. The CDR3 DNA sequence: TGCGCCAGCAGCTTGCTAGGACAAGACTTTTACGAGCAGTACTTC. Translated, it gives CASSLLGQDFYEQYF.

This clonotype has only a few counts. V gene TRBV7-2 combines with J gene TRBJ2-5, with 10 bases that match TRBD2. The CDR3 loop spans 16 amino acids. Per germline, CDR1 SGHTA and CDR2 FQGNSA. The V segment lost 1 base and the J segment 5 bases; nucleotides outside the gene matches: 7. The CDR3 region has the DNA TGTGCCAGCAGCTTAGTGGCTAGCGGGAGCGGGGAGACCCAGTACTTC. It encodes CASSLVASGSGETQYF.

This clonotype was counted at least ten times. This rearrangement joins TRBV9 to TRBJ1-2; 8 bases are a match to TRBD1. CDR3 length: 16 residues. The trim removed 4 bases at V and 6 bases at J, leaving 14 bases unmatched. Germline-derived CDR1 and CDR2 are SGDLS and YYNGEE. The CDR3 loop is CASSLTDWAGGDGYTF. The CDR3, as DNA: TGTGCCAGCAGCCTCACGGACTGGGCAGGGGGCGATGGCTACACCTTC.

This clonotype was observed at least ten times. The chain joins TRBV15 to TRBJ2-5; tentatively, D is TRBD1 or TRBD2 (5 bases each). The CDR3 is 15 residues long. V was clipped by 0 bases and J by 5 bases, with 13 bases between them. Germline V lookup: CDR1 LNHNV, CDR2 YYDKDF (reference sequence). The CDR3 DNA reads TGTGCCACCAGCAGAGATGGTGCAGGGAGCGAGACCCAGTACTTC. This translates into CATSRDGAGSETQYF.

This clonotype was counted a few times. This chain links TRBV6-7 with TRBJ1-2; 9 bases are a match to TRBD1. TRBV6-7 is an ORF; its function is uncertain. J was trimmed by 8 bases and V by 2 bases; bases with no gene match: 9. The CDR3 is made up of 15 amino acids. The CDR3 protein is CASSYGDRASRGYTF. CDR3 sequence (DNA): TGTGCCAGCAGTTACGGGGACAGGGCGAGTAGGGGCTACACCTTC.

Ten or more counts support this clonotype. The gene calls are TRBV12-3 or TRBV12-4 and TRBJ2-2, with a possible D match to TRBD2 (6 bases). Trimming stripped 6 bases from V and 5 bases from J, with 16 bases between. This CDR3 is built from 15 residues. CDR3 nucleotides: TGTGCCAGCAGGGGGGGTCCGGTGGGGACCGGGGAGCTGTTTTTT. Its translation is CASRGGPVGTGELFF.

The rearrangement joins TRBV2 to TRBJ1-2; no clear D. Trimming stripped 5 bases from V and 4 bases from J, with 14 bases between. The CDR3 has 14 amino acids. From germline, CDR1 is SNHLY and CDR2 FYNNEI. The CDR3, as DNA: TGTGCCAGCAGTAAGGGTCCGATAGGCTATGGCTACACCTTC. Translated, it gives CASSKGPIGYGYTF.

At least ten counts were recorded for this clonotype. V and J are TRBV16 and TRBJ1-2; the D is unclear. V shed 1 base and J shed 5 bases, with 8 bases lying between them. Germline loops: CDR1 KGHSY, CDR2 FQNENV. The CDR3 totals 13 residues. The CDR3 loop reads CASSQFGGYGYTF. In DNA form, the CDR3 reads TGTGCCAGCAGCCAATTTGGCGGGTATGGCTACACCTTC.

This clonotype was detected many times. The chain combines TRBV7-2 with TRBJ2-7; D is uncertain. Trimming pared 3 bases from V and 6 bases from J, leaving 12 bases between. The germline V gene has CDR1 SGHTA and CDR2 FQGNSA. The CDR3 loop spans 13 amino acids. For the CDR3, the DNA is TGTGCCAGCAGCTTGAAAAGCGAAGTCGAGCAGTACTTC. This sequence encodes CASSLKSEVEQYF.

V gene TRBV20-1 combines with J gene TRBJ1-5; maybe TRBD1 (5 bases). There are 16 residues in the CDR3. Germline V gene data show CDR1 as DFQATT and CDR2 as SNEGSKA (reference sequence). The CDR3 coding sequence is TGCAATGCATCCGGGTGGGGCGAACGAAACAATCAGCCCCAGCATTTT. This translates into CNASGWGERNNQPQHF.

The rearrangement uses TRBV9 and TRBJ2-7; TRBD2 matches 8 bases. Germline trimming cut 4 bases from V and 7 bases from J; bases unmatched to any gene: 16. The CDR3 extends over 16 amino acids. Germline CDR1 SGDLS, CDR2 YYNGEE. In nucleotides, the CDR3 is TGTGCCAGCAGCCCGCAGCTGGCCAGCGGGAGTACTGAGCAGTACTTC. Translating gives CASSPQLASGSTEQYF. Using reference TRBV9 and TRBJ2-7 for the parts outside the CDR3, the full variable domain is DSGVTQTPKHLITATGQRVTLRCSPRSGDLSVYWYQQSLDQGLQFLIQYYNGEERAKGNILERFSAQQFPDLHSELNLSSLELGDSALYFCASSPQLASGSTEQYFGPGTRLTVT.

This clonotype was found many times. This chain links TRBV7-9 with TRBJ2-5; possible D gene TRBD1, 6 bases. V gave up 4 bases and J gave up 7 bases, with 13 bases separating them. The length of the CDR3 is 13 residues. Germline-derived CDR1 and CDR2 are SEHNR and FQNEAQ (reference sequence). DNA for the CDR3: TGTGCCAGCAGCTCACAGGGTCCGGGGACCCAGTACTTC. Its protein product is CASSSQGPGTQYF. Full variable domain (remainder filled in from reference TRBV7-9 and TRBJ2-5): DTGVSQNPRHKITKRGQNVTFRCDPISEHNRLYWYRQTLGQGPEFLTYFQNEAQLEKSRLLSDRFSAERPKGSFSTLEIQRTEQGDSAMYLCASSSQGPGTQYFGPGTRLLVL.

V usage is TRBV12-3 or TRBV12-4 and J usage is TRBJ1-5, with a weak D call TRBD1 (6 bases). This CDR3 has 15 residues. V lost 6 bases, J lost 3 bases, and 15 bases lay in between. CDR3 bases: TGTGCCAGCAGCCTCTCAAGGACAGTCAATCAGCCCCAGCATTTT. Translating gives CASSLSRTVNQPQHF.

This clonotype has ten or more counts. The CDR3 DNA is TGTGCCAGCACCAATTCGGGCGGCTGCGAGCAGTACTTC. Its translation: CASTNSGGCEQYF. The genes are TRBV28 and TRBJ2-7, with D uncertain. CDR1 is MDHEN, CDR2 SYDVKM, per germline. Trimming pared 7 bases from V and 6 bases from J, leaving 16 bases between. The CDR3 sequence is 13 residues long.

Ten or more counts support this clonotype. The CDR3 coding sequence is TGCAGTGCTAGAAATCGGGCCACCGGCAATGAAGCTTTCTTT. Protein sequence: CSARNRATGNEAFF. The chain carries TRBV20-1 and TRBJ1-1; D uncertain. The CDR3 length is 14 residues. V was clipped by 2 bases and J by 7 bases, with 17 bases between them. Germline lookup yields CDR1 DFQATT and CDR2 SNEGSKA (reference sequence).

This clonotype was seen repeatedly, ten times or more. The CDR3 here is CASSLAGQNTEAFF. CDR3 nucleotide sequence: TGTGCCAGCTCACTCGCGGGACAGAACACTGAAGCTTTCTTT. The chain recombines TRBV18 with TRBJ1-1; tentatively, D is TRBD1 (6 bases). The CDR3 extends over 14 amino acids. Trimming removed 4 bases from V and 1 base from J, with 10 bases in between. Germline-derived CDR1 and CDR2 are KGHSH and LQKENI.

This clonotype has at least ten counts. V and J are TRBV29-1 and TRBJ1-5, with TRBD1 identical over 10 bases. The CDR3 has 15 residues. V shed 0 bases and J 6 bases; nucleotides not matched to a gene: 5. CDR1 SQVTM and CDR2 ANQGSEA come from the germline V gene. The CDR3 loop reads CSVEEGTGVGQPQHF. The CDR3 DNA follows: TGCAGCGTTGAAGAGGGGACAGGGGTGGGTCAGCCCCAGCATTTT.

This clonotype was detected many times. The chain joins TRBV3-1 to TRBJ1-2; 7 bases are shared with TRBD1. J lost 4 bases, V lost 0 bases, and 5 bases had no gene match. The germline V gene encodes CDR1 LGHDT and CDR2 YNNKEL (reference sequence). The CDR3 is 15 residues long. The CDR3: CASSQDTGEVYGYTF. The CDR3 nucleotides read TGTGCCAGCAGCCAAGATACAGGGGAAGTCTATGGCTACACCTTC.

This clonotype was detected ten times or more. CDR3 sequence: CASSQDHKGHFSYEQYF. In DNA form, the CDR3 reads TGTGCCAGCAGCCAAGATCACAAAGGCCACTTCTCCTACGAGCAGTACTTC. The chain couples TRBV4-2 to TRBJ2-7; D not resolved. The CDR3 is 17 amino acids. V lost 0 bases to trimming and J lost 0 bases, with 15 bases between them. Germline assignment: CDR1 LGHNA and CDR2 YNFKEQ.